The 29 T cell receptor beta chains reported below all come from one sample, sequenced in a study of cytomegalovirus exposure and HLA in healthy donors. Profiling relied on immunoSEQ multiplex PCR, and the TCRdb table lists in-frame clones only, not all of them. The sample lists about 110,000 clones, roughly 90% seen once, with 1.4% in the top ten. The sample comprised PBMCs. The source is a woman in her twenties or thirties in good health and CMV-seropositive.

The chain joins TRBV5-1 to TRBJ1-1; 7 positions match TRBD1. Per the germline V gene, CDR1 is SGHRS and CDR2 is YFSETQ. V lost 4 bases, J lost 3 bases, and 6 bases stayed unmatched. The CDR3 is 14 amino acids. CDR3 bases: TGCGCCAGCAGCCTTACAGGGGCGGACACTGAAGCTTTCTTT. Translation: CASSLTGADTEAFF.

V and J are TRBV5-6 and TRBJ1-2, with D perhaps TRBD1 (6 bases). This CDR3 is built from 13 residues. Trimming took off 7 bases at V and 2 bases at J, with 12 bases between the two ends. From germline, CDR1 is SGHDT and CDR2 YYEEEE. Written as DNA, the CDR3 is TGTGCCAGCGGGGACACCCGGAACTATGGCTACACCTTC. It codes for CASGDTRNYGYTF.

The chain couples TRBV7-6 to TRBJ2-1, with 7 bases lining up with TRBD2. Per germline, CDR1 SGHVS and CDR2 FNYEAQ. The J segment lost 6 bases and the V segment lost 5 bases, leaving 10 bases of the junction unmatched. This CDR3 spans 15 amino acids. The CDR3 DNA is TGTGCCAGCAGCCCGGCGGGAGTTTATTCCAATGAGCAGTTCTTC. This encodes CASSPAGVYSNEQFF.

The chain carries TRBV7-9 and TRBJ1-1; D call uncertain. CDR1 and CDR2 (germline): SEHNR, FQNEAQ (reference sequence). The V gene lost 6 bases and the J gene lost 5 bases, with 19 bases spanning the gap. The CDR3 has 15 residues. In nucleotides, the CDR3 is TGTGCCAGCAGACATGGCGCGGGGAGGGAAACTGAAGCTTTCTTT. Amino acids: CASRHGAGRETEAFF.

This chain uses TRBV27 with TRBJ1-5; TRBD1 might be the D (5 bases). The CDR3 has 13 amino acids. V lost 3 bases to trimming and J lost 6 bases, with 9 bases between them. Germline V gives CDR1 MNHEY, CDR2 SMNVEV (reference sequence). The DNA of the CDR3 is TGTGCCAGCAGTTTGGGCGGGGGTCAGCCCCAGCATTTT. It is translated as CASSLGGGQPQHF.

This sequence joins TRBV7-6 and TRBJ2-1; D gene uncertain. Germline CDR1 is SGHVS and CDR2 is FNYEAQ. CDR3 length: 12 residues. The ends were cut back, 1 base at V and 6 bases at J, with 4 bases in the middle. The chain's CDR3 is CASSLGSNEQFF. The CDR3 DNA reads TGTGCCAGCAGCTTAGGTAGCAATGAGCAGTTCTTC.

This clone has more than one count but fewer than ten. The chain carries TRBV2 and TRBJ1-5, with D tentatively TRBD1 (5 bases). Trimming cost V 6 bases and J 0 bases, with 15 bases left between them. The germline gives CDR1 SNHLY, CDR2 FYNNEI. This CDR3 spans 16 amino acids. The CDR3 DNA sequence: TGTGCCAGCAGAGAGCAGACAGCCCATAGCAATCAGCCCCAGCATTTT. Its protein is CASREQTAHSNQPQHF.

The chain employs TRBV5-5 and TRBJ2-7; TRBD1 matches 9 bases. The junction had 3 bases not matched to a gene; V was cut back by 4 bases and J by 1 base. Germline assignment: CDR1 SGHKS and CDR2 YYEKEE (reference sequence). The CDR3 length is 14 residues. The CDR3 loop is CASSIGQGSYEQYF. CDR3 nucleotides: TGTGCCAGCAGCATCGGACAGGGGTCCTACGAGCAGTACTTC.

This clone showed up just a few times. V gene TRBV5-4 combines with J gene TRBJ1-4; TRBD1 matches 7 bases. Germline V gene lookup returns CDR1 SGHNT and CDR2 YYREEE (reference sequence). The CDR3 is 14 amino acids. V lost 0 bases and J lost 8; bases outside the gene matches: 4. CDR3: CASSLDRGEEKLFF. In DNA form, the CDR3 reads TGTGCCAGCAGCTTGGACAGGGGAGAAGAAAAACTGTTTTTT.

V and J are TRBV6-5 and TRBJ1-1; 7 nucleotides line up with TRBD1. Germline V gives CDR1 MNHEY, CDR2 SVGAGI. This CDR3 region has 14 residues. V gave up 7 bases and J gave up 4 bases; unmatched junction bases: 9. CDR3 in amino acids: CASTEYRGVTEAFF. CDR3 coding DNA: TGTGCCAGCACCGAGTACAGGGGAGTCACTGAAGCTTTCTTT.

This chain links TRBV28 with TRBJ1-1; D might be TRBD1 (6 bases). There are 12 residues in the CDR3. Germline V gene sequence: CDR1 MDHEN, CDR2 SYDVKM. Trimming left V 2 bases short and J 11 bases short, with 12 bases between. CDR3 sequence reads: CASSLPHRAAFF. CDR3 nucleotides: TGTGCCAGCAGTTTACCTCACAGGGCGGCTTTCTTT.

This chain joins TRBV7-9 and TRBJ2-2, with a possible D match to TRBD1 (6 bases). The CDR3 runs to 13 residues. Trimming shortened V by 5 bases and J by 8 bases, and 12 bases separated the two germline ends. Germline V lookup: CDR1 SEHNR, CDR2 FQNEAQ (reference sequence). The CDR3 DNA reads TGTGCCAGCAGCCTCCTACAGGGTGGGGAGCTGTTTTTT. Protein: CASSLLQGGELFF.

The chain is built from TRBV5-1 and TRBJ2-3, with 14 bases that match TRBD2. The CDR3 runs to 17 residues. The V gene end was trimmed by 0 bases and the J gene end by 1 base; junction bases not matched to a gene: 1. CDR1 and CDR2 (germline): SGHRS, YFSETQ. In DNA, the CDR3 is TGCGCCAGCAGCTTGGAGGGACTAGCGGGGGGCACAGATACGCAGTATTTT. This gives the protein CASSLEGLAGGTDTQYF. Full variable domain (rest looked up from reference TRBV5-1 and TRBJ2-3): KAGVTQTPRYLIKTRGQQVTLSCSPISGHRSVSWYQQTPGQGLQFLFEYFSETQRNKGNFPGRFSGRQFSNSRSEMNVSTLELGDSALYLCASSLEGLAGGTDTQYFGPGTRLTVL.

The chain recombines TRBV18 with TRBJ1-1, with a possible D match to TRBD1 (6 bases). Germline V gene lookup returns CDR1 KGHSH and CDR2 LQKENI. This CDR3 is 15 amino acids long. V lost 6 bases to trimming and J lost 5 bases, with 19 bases between them. The CDR3 region is CASSPTGQGRTEAFF. In nucleotides, the CDR3 is TGTGCCAGCTCCCCGACAGGCCAAGGGCGTACTGAAGCTTTCTTT.

This chain links TRBV2 with TRBJ2-5; D may be TRBD2 (5 bases). The CDR3 extends over 14 amino acids. Germline values: CDR1 SNHLY, CDR2 FYNNEI. Trimming pared 8 bases from V and 0 bases from J, leaving 13 bases between. CDR3 protein: CASGKDFYQETQYF. For the CDR3, the DNA is TGTGCCAGCGGAAAGGACTTCTACCAAGAGACCCAGTACTTC.

The J gene is TRBJ1-2, the V gene TRBV18; 7 nucleotides align to TRBD1. The CDR3 totals 15 residues. The trim removed 1 base at V and 4 bases at J, leaving 6 bases unmatched. Germline assignment: CDR1 KGHSH and CDR2 LQKENI. The CDR3: CASSPRDRDSYGYTF. CDR3 coding DNA: TGTGCCAGCTCACCACGTGACAGGGATTCCTATGGCTACACCTTC.

The chain links TRBV6-1 to TRBJ1-4; D uncertain. CDR1 and CDR2 (germline): MNHNS, SASEGT. The V end lost 7 bases, the J end lost 8 bases, and 11 bases lay between the germline ends. The CDR3 runs to 12 residues. CDR3 in DNA: TGTGCCAGCATTAGAGGAAAAGAAAAACTGTTTTTT. Translating gives CASIRGKEKLFF.

V and J are TRBV7-6 and TRBJ1-5, with D perhaps matching TRBD1 (5 bases). The CDR3 spans 15 residues. CDR1 is SGHVS and CDR2 is FNYEAQ in the germline V gene. Trimming left V 5 bases short and J 5 bases short, with 16 bases between. CDR3 in DNA: TGTGCCAGCAGCCCGGGTAAGGGGATTCATCAGCCCCAGCATTTT. As protein: CASSPGKGIHQPQHF.

The chain is built from TRBV5-6 and TRBJ1-1; D not resolved. This CDR3 is built from 16 residues. The V and J ends lost 4 bases and 4 bases respectively, with 20 bases between them. Germline V gene lookup returns CDR1 SGHDT and CDR2 YYEEEE. In DNA form, the CDR3 reads TGTGCCAGCAGCCCCGGACTGGACCGAGACCCCACTGAAGCTTTCTTT. Its protein product is CASSPGLDRDPTEAFF. The full variable domain, rest sourced from reference TRBV5-6 and TRBJ1-1, is DAGVTQSPTHLIKTRGQQVTLRCSPKSGHDTVSWYQQALGQGPQFIFQYYEEEERQRGNFPDRFSGHQFPNYSSELNVNALLLGDSALYLCASSPGLDRDPTEAFFGQGTRLTVV.

The V and J genes are TRBV12-5 and TRBJ2-2, with 10 bases aligning to TRBD2. This CDR3 has 17 residues. CDR1 is LGHNT, CDR2 FRNRAP, per germline. V dropped 0 bases and J dropped 3; count of bases not matched to a gene: 4. The CDR3 protein is CASGLVLAGSYTGELFF. CDR3 bases: TGTGCTAGTGGTTTGGTACTAGCGGGAAGCTACACCGGGGAGCTGTTTTTT.

The V call is TRBV19, the J call TRBJ1-5; a possible D gene is TRBD1 (6 bases). Trimming shortened V by 5 bases and J by 5 bases, and 13 bases separated the two germline ends. Germline values: CDR1 LNHDA, CDR2 SQIVND (reference sequence). This CDR3 is 14 amino acids long. CDR3 DNA sequence: TGTGCCAGTAGTCATGTTCAGGGGTATCAGCCCCAGCATTTT. It is translated as CASSHVQGYQPQHF.

The chain combines TRBV18 with TRBJ2-7; D is possibly TRBD2 (5 bases). V lost 3 bases to trimming and J lost 3 bases, with 12 bases between them. Germline lookup yields CDR1 KGHSH and CDR2 LQKENI. This CDR3 contains 14 residues. This CDR3 reads CASSPGAARYEQYF. CDR3 nucleotides: TGTGCCAGCTCACCGGGAGCCGCGCGCTACGAGCAGTACTTC.

The gene calls are TRBV10-3 and TRBJ2-2; 7 positions match TRBD1. The V gene end was trimmed by 4 bases and the J gene end by 6 bases; junction bases not matched to a gene: 5. Germline loops: CDR1 ENHRY, CDR2 SYGVKD. The CDR3 is 14 residues long. CDR3 in DNA: TGTGCCATCAGTGGACAGGGAAGAGCCGGGGAGCTGTTTTTT. It codes for CAISGQGRAGELFF.

The chain has TRBV9 and TRBJ1-3, with TRBD1 matching over 7 bases. The CDR3 contains 14 residues. V shed 3 bases and J 6 bases; nucleotides not matched to a gene: 6. The germline V gene encodes CDR1 SGDLS and CDR2 YYNGEE. CDR3 nucleotide sequence: TGTGCCAGCAGCGAACGACAGGGAGCAAACACCATATATTTT. This gives the protein CASSERQGANTIYF.

The chain uses TRBV5-1 and TRBJ1-3, with D unresolved. The CDR3 sequence is 15 residues long. The V gene lost 0 bases and the J gene lost 4 bases, with 11 bases spanning the gap. The germline V gene encodes CDR1 SGHRS and CDR2 YFSETQ. CDR3 bases: TGCGCCAGCAGCTTGGGGGCCGGATCCGGAAACACCATATATTTT. It specifies CASSLGAGSGNTIYF.

The chain uses TRBV5-1 and TRBJ2-6; D might be TRBD1 (5 bases). Trimming cost V 0 bases and J 2 bases, with 9 bases left between them. Germline V gene data show CDR1 as SGHRS and CDR2 as YFSETQ. There are 16 residues in the CDR3. The DNA of the CDR3 is TGCGCCAGCAGCTTGGCCTTGGGGCCTGGGGCCAACGTCCTGACTTTC. This gives the protein CASSLALGPGANVLTF.

There are a few counts of this clone. The chain links TRBV4-2 to TRBJ2-7; 10 bases fit TRBD1. This CDR3 has 15 residues. Germline V gene lookup returns CDR1 LGHNA and CDR2 YNFKEQ. V gave up 3 bases and J gave up 4 bases; unmatched junction bases: 6. For the CDR3, the DNA is TGTGCCAGCAGCCACCAGACAGGGGGCGCGTACGAGCAGTACTTC. It codes for CASSHQTGGAYEQYF.

The V call is TRBV5-1, the J call TRBJ2-3, with 11 nucleotides matching TRBD2. The J segment lost 4 bases and the V segment lost 4 bases, leaving 11 bases of the junction unmatched. This CDR3 is 17 amino acids long. Germline V gene sequence: CDR1 SGHRS, CDR2 YFSETQ. The CDR3 DNA is TGCGCCAGCAGCCCCGGGACTAGCGGAACCCGCGCAGATACGCAGTATTTT. Translated: CASSPGTSGTRADTQYF.

The chain carries TRBV6-5 and TRBJ1-2; tentative D call: TRBD1 (5 bases). V was pared by 5 bases and J by 4 bases, with 17 bases between. The germline gives CDR1 MNHEY, CDR2 SVGAGI. The CDR3 runs 15 residues. The CDR3: CASSPPSRAVYGYTF. CDR3 nucleotide sequence: TGTGCCAGCAGTCCCCCCAGCAGGGCGGTCTATGGCTACACCTTC.